The clone carrying this T cell receptor (beta chain) has more than one count but fewer than ten. Its antigen is currently unknown. The sample belongs to a study of beta chain features in type 1 diabetes. The ends were cut back, 0 bases at V and 8 bases at J, with 10 bases in the middle. The CDR3 loop spans 14 amino acids. Looked up from germline, CDR1 is ENHRY and CDR2 is SYGVKD. Investigators reverse transcribed all isolated RNA, so they sequenced expressed TCRB transcripts. Clones were read by immunoSEQ multiplex PCR, and TCRdb kept only the in-frame ones, dropping some. There are about 370,000 clones in the sample; over 8.5% occur only once, and 0.55% to 0.75% lies in the top ten. Whole-study findings and limits: Patients with Type 1 diabetes showed moderately but significantly shorter TCRB CDR3s in all four CD4+ subsets.

The clonotype originates from a man aged 25-45 years with type 1 diabetes. The chain links TRBV10-3 to TRBJ1-4; a weak D match, TRBD1 (5 bases). Source material: central memory CD4+ T cells from blood. CDR3 in amino acids: CAISESSGLEKLFF. CDR3 coding DNA: TGTGCCATCAGTGAGTCATCAGGGTTGGAAAAACTGTTTTTT.